Listed here are 9 T cell receptor beta chains from one sample, sequenced in a study of PD-1 blockade in mismatch repair-deficient tumors (dated by TCRdb to the late 2010s). The receptor library was made with the immunoSEQ multiplex PCR assay. In TCRdb, the immuneACCESS table is reduced to in-frame sequences with V and J assigned. These tables do not hold every clone; where another copy was compared, an unresolved V gene accounts for under half, and the others remain unexplained. The sample table lists fewer than 60,000 clones, approximately 80% of them with a count of one. Around 3.5% of the sample is held by the ten biggest clonotypes. The sample's time point label, in plain terms: peripheral blood before pembrolizumab. The specimen comprised PBMCs, sampled before pembrolizumab treatment. The receptors here all came from an adult with mismatch repair-deficient cancer.

About this clone: Mismatch with germline at one junction end may stem from a read error. This sequence joins TRBV6-1 and TRBJ2-7; tentative D call: TRBD2 (7 bases). Germline CDR1 and CDR2: MNHNS and SASEGT. The CDR3 sequence is 16 residues long. CDR3 bases: TGTGCCAGCAGCGAAGCACCTAGAGGGGGGGTTTACGAGCAGTACTTC. It specifies CASSEAPRGGVYEQYF.

J is TRBJ1-4 and V is TRBV2; the D is unclear. Trimming removed 6 bases at V and 0 bases at J, with 11 bases between. The CDR3 runs 15 residues. Germline CDR1 reads SNHLY; CDR2 reads FYNNEI. The DNA of the CDR3 is TGTGCCAGCAGCCGCTCTGATGCAACTAATGAAAAACTGTTTTTT. Residues: CASSRSDATNEKLFF.

The chain employs TRBV29-1 and TRBJ2-1; 9 positions agree with TRBD1. The CDR3 has 15 residues. With 7 bases clipped from V and 6 bases from J, the junction kept 13 bases outside the gene matches. Germline V lookup: CDR1 SQVTM, CDR2 ANQGSEA. The CDR3 DNA sequence: TGCAGCGCCGAAAGTCCCGGGACAGGGTTCAATGAGCAGTTCTTC. It codes for CSAESPGTGFNEQFF.

The rearrangement links TRBV7-2 to TRBJ2-1; unclear D gene. CDR3 size: 16 residues. Per germline, CDR1 SGHTA and CDR2 FQGNSA. Trimming pared 3 bases from V and 7 bases from J, leaving 19 bases between. The CDR3 reads CASSFGNSGPRNEQFF. In DNA form, the CDR3 reads TGTGCCAGCAGCTTCGGAAACTCCGGTCCGAGGAATGAGCAGTTCTTC.

This clone was recorded once. The CDR3 here is CASSPDTYSNQPQHF. The DNA for the CDR3 is TGTGCCAGCAGCCCCGACACCTATAGCAATCAGCCCCAGCATTTT. V and J are TRBV11-2 and TRBJ1-5, with D uncertain. The CDR3 sequence is 15 residues long. Germline V gene lookup returns CDR1 SGHAT and CDR2 FQNNGV. V gave up 5 bases and J gave up 0 bases, with 11 bases separating them.

A few counts support this clone. V usage is TRBV2 and J usage is TRBJ1-2; D uncertain. Germline CDR1 and CDR2: SNHLY and FYNNEI. The V end lost 5 bases, the J end lost 5 bases, and 12 bases lay between the germline ends. The CDR3 totals 13 residues. The CDR3 sequence: CASSSRSPYGYTF. DNA for the CDR3: TGTGCCAGCAGTAGTCGGTCCCCATATGGCTACACCTTC. Together with reference TRBV2 and TRBJ1-2, the CDR3 gives the full variable domain: EPEVTQTPSHQVTQMGQEVILRCVPISNHLYFYWYRQILGQKVEFLVSFYNNEISEKSEIFDDQFSVERPDGSNFTLKIRSTKLEDSAMYFCASSSRSPYGYTFGSGTRLTVV.

This chain connects TRBV9 to TRBJ2-5, with 8 bases identical to TRBD1. The CDR3 covers 16 residues. In germline, CDR1 is SGDLS, CDR2 YYNGEE. Trimming at V came to 0 bases and at J to 4 bases, leaving 8 bases not matched to a gene. CDR3 nucleotides: TGTGCCAGCAGCGTAGCGGACAGGGCGGATCGAGAGACCCAGTACTTC. Protein: CASSVADRADRETQYF.

The chain uses TRBV5-1 and TRBJ1-1; D gene uncertain. This CDR3 has 14 amino acids. Trimming cost V 1 base and J 3 bases, with 10 bases left between them. Germline-derived CDR1 and CDR2 are SGHRS and YFSETQ. The CDR3 sequence is CASSLLGGDTEAFF. CDR3 nucleotide sequence: TGCGCCAGCAGCTTGTTGGGTGGGGACACTGAAGCTTTCTTT.

J is TRBJ2-2 and V is TRBV27, with 11 bases matching TRBD2. V dropped 6 bases and J dropped 4; count of bases not matched to a gene: 4. The germline gives CDR1 MNHEY, CDR2 SMNVEV (reference sequence). This CDR3 has 15 residues. This CDR3 reads CASRRLAGSTGELFF. CDR3 in DNA: TGTGCCAGCAGGCGACTAGCGGGGTCCACCGGGGAGCTGTTTTTT.